A single sample gave rise to the 21 T cell receptor beta chains below, sequenced in a study of cytomegalovirus exposure and HLA in healthy donors. The primer mix had 60 Vbeta and 13 Jbeta primers. Some clones are missing from TCRdb's copy, which holds only in-frame ones; the method was immunoSEQ multiplex PCR. The repertoire holds about 160,000 clones, with around 77% as singletons. The sequenced sample was PBMCs. All receptors derive from a man between 45 and 60 years old in good health and CMV-seropositive.

The V and J genes are TRBV7-3 and TRBJ2-2; TRBD2 agrees at 11 bases. Unmatched junction bases numbered 10, after V lost 5 bases and J lost 5 bases. Germline values: CDR1 SGHTA, CDR2 FQGTGA. This CDR3 has 17 amino acids. For the CDR3, the DNA is TGTGCCAGCAGCCTGGGTAGCGGGGGGGCGGATACCGGGGAGCTGTTTTTT. This codes for CASSLGSGGADTGELFF.

The chain combines TRBV11-3 with TRBJ2-1; 12 bases line up with TRBD2. CDR1 is SGHNT, CDR2 YENEEA, per germline. This CDR3 has 16 residues. J gave up 7 bases and V 2 bases, and 6 bases lay outside the gene matches. The CDR3, as DNA: TGTGCCAGCAGCTTAAGGCCTAGCGGGGGGGGGAATGAGCAGTTCTTC. Its protein is CASSLRPSGGGNEQFF.

Here the CDR3 DNA reads TGCGCCAGCAGCTTGGAGCTAGCGGGGGGGAACGAGCAGTACTTC. It translates to CASSLELAGGNEQYF. This chain connects TRBV5-1 to TRBJ2-7; the match to TRBD2 covers 12 bases. Germline assignment: CDR1 SGHRS and CDR2 YFSETQ. The CDR3 runs 15 residues. J gave up 5 bases and V 0 bases, and 3 bases lay outside the gene matches.

V is TRBV7-3 and J is TRBJ1-1, with 10 positions matching TRBD1. CDR3 length: 13 residues. Germline lookup yields CDR1 SGHTA and CDR2 FQGTGA. After removal of 5 bases from V and 10 bases from J, the junction contained 7 bases not matched to a gene. CDR3 amino acids: CASSMDRGRSAFF. The DNA for the CDR3 is TGTGCCAGCAGCATGGACAGGGGGAGGTCAGCTTTCTTT. Together with reference TRBV7-3 and TRBJ1-1, the CDR3 gives the full variable domain: GAGVSQTPSNKVTEKGKYVELRCDPISGHTALYWYRQSLGQGPEFLIYFQGTGAADDSGLPNDRFFAVRPEGSVSTLKIQRTERGDSAVYLCASSMDRGRSAFFGQGTRLTVV.

The gene calls are TRBV27 and TRBJ1-5, with D uncertain. This CDR3 comprises 15 residues. The germline V and J ends were trimmed by 2 bases and 6 bases, with 14 bases remaining between them. The V gene's germline CDR1 is MNHEY and CDR2 SMNVEV (reference sequence). CDR3 coding DNA: TGTGCCAGCAGTTTAAATCGGGTGTCCGGTCAGCCCCAGCATTTT. Its protein product is CASSLNRVSGQPQHF.

The chain couples TRBV29-1 to TRBJ2-3; D not resolved. Germline V lookup: CDR1 SQVTM, CDR2 ANQGSEA. CDR3 length: 11 residues. V lost 7 bases, J lost 2 bases, and 7 bases lay in between. CDR3 region: CSASITDTQYF. The DNA for the CDR3 is TGCAGCGCGTCTATCACAGATACGCAGTATTTT.

This chain connects TRBV7-3 to TRBJ1-1, with 7 bases lining up with TRBD1. V was pared by 5 bases and J by 0 bases, with 3 bases of the junction left unmatched. Per germline, CDR1 SGHTA and CDR2 FQGTGA. The CDR3 has 14 amino acids. The CDR3 DNA reads as TGTGCCAGCAGCACGGGACAGTTGAACACTGAAGCTTTCTTT. It codes for CASSTGQLNTEAFF.

This clone was counted a few times. The chain combines TRBV7-2 with TRBJ2-3; D gene ambiguous. Trimming removed 5 bases at V and 5 bases at J, with 8 bases between. Germline V gene sequence: CDR1 SGHTA, CDR2 FQGNSA. The CDR3 covers 12 residues. The CDR3 coding sequence is TGTGCCAGCAGCCCTAGTCGAGATACGCAGTATTTT. This gives the protein CASSPSRDTQYF.

The CDR3 loop is CASTYTGENTEAFF. The CDR3 DNA is TGCGCCAGCACCTACACAGGGGAGAACACTGAAGCTTTCTTT. The V call is TRBV5-1, the J call TRBJ1-1, with 7 bases fitting TRBD1. The V segment lost 6 bases and the J segment 1 base; nucleotides outside the gene matches: 6. Per germline, CDR1 SGHRS and CDR2 YFSETQ. The CDR3 loop spans 14 amino acids.

There are a few counts of this clone. The chain joins TRBV15 to TRBJ2-3, with 9 bases lining up with TRBD2. The CDR3 sequence is 15 residues long. The germline gives CDR1 LNHNV, CDR2 YYDKDF (reference sequence). V dropped 5 bases and J dropped 3; count of bases not matched to a gene: 6. The CDR3 here is CATSRGTSFTDTQYF. CDR3 nucleotide sequence: TGTGCCACCAGCCGCGGGACTAGCTTTACAGATACGCAGTATTTT.

The chain carries TRBV27 and TRBJ2-7; 7 bases are shared with TRBD1. The germline V gene encodes CDR1 MNHEY and CDR2 SMNVEV (reference sequence). The CDR3 runs 15 residues. The junction had 6 bases not matched to a gene; V was cut back by 0 bases and J by 4 bases. CDR3 region: CASSLSGTAQYEQYF. Here the CDR3 DNA reads TGTGCCAGCAGTTTATCCGGGACAGCCCAATACGAGCAGTACTTC.

CDR3 residues: CASSTQGKDTEAFF. The DNA for the CDR3 is TGTGCCAGCAGTACACAGGGGAAGGACACTGAAGCTTTCTTT. V gene TRBV6-1 combines with J gene TRBJ1-1; 7 nucleotides line up with TRBD1. V was clipped by 5 bases and J by 3 bases; unmatched bases: 6. The CDR3 extends over 14 amino acids. Germline lookup yields CDR1 MNHNS and CDR2 SASEGT.

The V call is TRBV7-3, the J call TRBJ2-3, with D perhaps TRBD2 (6 bases). CDR1 and CDR2 (germline): SGHTA, FQGTGA. The CDR3 extends over 14 amino acids. V lost 0 bases and J 8 bases, leaving 12 bases between the germline ends. The CDR3 DNA reads as TGTGCCAGCAGCTTAACGAGCCAGGGAGGTACGCAGTATTTT. Protein: CASSLTSQGGTQYF.

This rearrangement joins TRBV2 to TRBJ1-1; unclear D gene. Trimming cost V 7 bases and J 1 base, with 7 bases left between them. CDR3 size: 12 residues. CDR1 SNHLY and CDR2 FYNNEI come from the germline V gene. Written as DNA, the CDR3 is TGTGCCAGCACTCCCTGGAACACTGAAGCTTTCTTT. The encoded protein is CASTPWNTEAFF.

The chain joins TRBV5-4 to TRBJ2-2; D is possibly TRBD2 (7 bases). This CDR3 spans 15 amino acids. Per germline, CDR1 SGHNT and CDR2 YYREEE (reference sequence). Between the trimmed V and J ends, which lost 9 bases and 5 bases, there was a span of 20 bases. The CDR3, as DNA: TGTGCCATCCGGAGGGGGGGTGGGGTAACCGGGGAGCTGTTTTTT. Its translation is CAIRRGGGVTGELFF.

J is TRBJ2-5 and V is TRBV5-1; D may be TRBD2 (6 bases). The CDR3 length is 13 residues. Germline-derived CDR1 and CDR2 are SGHRS and YFSETQ. Deletions cut 2 bases from V and 4 bases from J, with 9 bases between. The CDR3 is CASSFGSGETQYF. CDR3 coding DNA: TGCGCCAGCAGCTTTGGTAGCGGAGAGACCCAGTACTTC. The complete variable domain, with remaining parts taken from reference TRBV5-1 and TRBJ2-5, reads KAGVTQTPRYLIKTRGQQVTLSCSPISGHRSVSWYQQTPGQGLQFLFEYFSETQRNKGNFPGRFSGRQFSNSRSEMNVSTLELGDSALYLCASSFGSGETQYFGPGTRLLVL.

This clone was counted between two and nine times. V usage is TRBV11-2 and J usage is TRBJ2-5; possibly TRBD1 for D (5 bases). The germline CDR1 and CDR2 sequences are SGHAT and FQNNGV. Between the trimmed V and J ends, which lost 3 bases and 4 bases, there was a span of 15 bases. The CDR3 has 15 residues. CDR3 DNA sequence: TGTGCCAGCAGCTTCCAGCGACAAAGGGGAGAGACCCAGTACTTC. It codes for CASSFQRQRGETQYF. Full variable domain (rest looked up from reference TRBV11-2 and TRBJ2-5): EAGVAQSPRYKIIEKRQSVAFWCNPISGHATLYWYQQILGQGPKLLIQFQNNGVVDDSQLPKDRFSAERLKGVDSTLKIQPAKLEDSAVYLCASSFQRQRGETQYFGPGTRLLVL.

The genes are TRBV7-9 and TRBJ2-7; a possible D gene is TRBD2 (7 bases). Trimming pared 8 bases from V and 1 base from J, leaving 15 bases between. The CDR3 length is 14 residues. From germline, CDR1 is SEHNR and CDR2 FQNEAQ (reference sequence). CDR3 coding DNA: TGTGCCAGCCAAAGGGGGGGGGAGTCCTACGAGCAGTACTTC. It encodes CASQRGGESYEQYF. Filled out from reference TRBV7-9 and TRBJ2-7, the complete variable domain reads DTGVSQNPRHKITKRGQNVTFRCDPISEHNRLYWYRQTLGQGPEFLTYFQNEAQLEKSRLLSDRFSAERPKGSFSTLEIQRTEQGDSAMYLCASQRGGESYEQYFGPGTRLTVT.

This chain uses TRBV9 with TRBJ2-1, with 8 bases aligning to TRBD2. The J segment lost 7 bases and the V segment lost 0 bases, leaving 12 bases of the junction unmatched. The CDR3 has 17 residues. Germline loops: CDR1 SGDLS, CDR2 YYNGEE. CDR3 nucleotides: TGTGCCAGCAGCGTAGGCAAGACGGGACTAGTCCCGAATGAGCAGTTCTTC. Its translation is CASSVGKTGLVPNEQFF.

V and J are TRBV6-5 and TRBJ1-1; tentative D call: TRBD1 (5 bases). The germline V gene encodes CDR1 MNHEY and CDR2 SVGAGI. This CDR3 has 11 residues. V was shortened by 10 bases and J by 6 bases, with 12 bases between the two germline ends. The CDR3 loop is CATLARAEAFF. The DNA for the CDR3 is TGTGCCACCCTGGCCAGGGCTGAAGCTTTCTTT.

In this sample, this clone turned up a few times. The chain uses TRBV4-1 and TRBJ1-2; 8 nucleotides align to TRBD1. The CDR3 is 15 amino acids. The germline V gene encodes CDR1 MGHRA and CDR2 YSYEKL. With 3 bases clipped from V and 7 bases from J, the junction kept 10 bases outside the gene matches. The CDR3 DNA sequence: TGCGCCAGCAGCCAGGGACAGGAACTCTTGGGTGGCTACACCTTC. It is translated as CASSQGQELLGGYTF.